This TCR beta chain was observed in a study of T cell clonality in common variable immunodeficiency. The table came from immunoSEQ multiplex PCR; TCRdb's copy has only in-frame clones and leaves some out. The sample holds about 52,000 clones, and no clone turns up only once. This clone was detected only a few times. The target antigen is unknown. The read terminates 3 residues before the CDR3 end, so the remaining end is supplied by the germline J gene. Study-level findings and limits: The cause of increased CVID clonality remains unclear without subpopulation sequencing. CVID subjects shared fewer TCRbeta clones than healthy controls did.

Germline loops: CDR1 SGHRS, CDR2 YFSETQ. This CDR3 is 14 amino acids long. Sequencing was done on a sample of peripheral blood mononuclear cells. The chain recombines TRBV5-1 with TRBJ2-4; perhaps TRBD2 as D (5 bases). The receptor's source is a person aged 18 to 75 in good health. The CDR3 DNA, read in part, is TGCGCCAGCAGCTTATCCCAGACTAACTATGGT. Protein: CASSLSQTNYG. The entire CDR3 protein reads CASSLSQTNYGQYF.